Listed here are 27 T cell receptor beta chains from one sample, sequenced in a study of T cell responses to AZD1222 COVID-19 vaccine. Clones were sequenced by immunoSEQ multiplex PCR, and TCRdb holds only the in-frame ones, with some missing. This table holds approximately 110,000 clones, roughly 90% found once. This specimen was peripheral blood, taken on day 0 of AZD1222 vaccination. The receptors were gathered from an adult in good health.

The CDR3 here is CASCSSGRAEEQFF. The CDR3 region has the DNA TGTGCCAGCTGCTCTAGCGGGAGGGCCGAGGAGCAGTTCTTC. V is TRBV25-1 and J is TRBJ2-1, with 12 bases fitting TRBD2. The CDR3 loop spans 14 amino acids. V trimming: 8 bases; J trimming: 10 bases; junction bases outside the gene matches: 9. Germline CDR1 is MGHDK and CDR2 is SYGVNS. The whole variable domain, remainder taken from reference TRBV25-1 and TRBJ2-1, is EADIYQTPRYLVIGTGKKITLECSQTMGHDKMYWYQQDPGMELHLIHYSYGVNSTEKGDLSSESTVSRIRTEHFPLTLESARPSHTSQYLCASCSSGRAEEQFFGPGTRLTVL.

Points on this clone: Other DNA sequences in the sample encode the same CDR3. For the CDR3, the DNA is TGCGCCAGCAGCCACCTCGAGACAGCAACTAATGAAAAACTGTTTTTT. Amino acids: CASSHLETATNEKLFF. The chain joins TRBV4-3 to TRBJ1-4; tentative D call: TRBD1 (5 bases). CDR1 and CDR2 from the germline V gene are LGHNA and YSLEER. This CDR3 is built from 16 residues. Deletions cut 3 bases from V and 0 bases from J, with 11 bases between.

This chain links TRBV7-3 with TRBJ2-3; TRBD1 aligns across 7 bases. Germline-derived CDR1 and CDR2 are SGHTA and FQGTGA. The ends lost 5 bases at V and 2 bases at J; junction bases unmatched: 7. The CDR3 is 15 residues long. CDR3 residues: CASSATGIHTDTQYF. Here the CDR3 DNA reads TGTGCCAGCAGCGCGACAGGGATTCACACAGATACGCAGTATTTT.

The chain has TRBV27 and TRBJ1-6, with a possible D match to TRBD1 (6 bases). Germline lookup yields CDR1 MNHEY and CDR2 SMNVEV (reference sequence). V lost 4 bases, J lost 5 bases, and 24 bases lay in between. CDR3 length: 19 residues. CDR3 sequence (DNA): TGTGCCAGCAGTTCGATGCTTGACGTTTGGACAGTTGATAATTCACCCCTCCACTTT. It codes for CASSSMLDVWTVDNSPLHF.

The chain uses TRBV7-2 and TRBJ2-1; TRBD2 matches 11 bases. CDR3 length: 15 amino acids. V shed 1 base and J 9 bases; nucleotides not matched to a gene: 5. Germline V gene data show CDR1 as SGHTA and CDR2 as FQGNSA. CDR3 in amino acids: CASSLGLAGSSEQFF. CDR3 sequence (DNA): TGTGCCAGCAGCTTAGGACTAGCGGGAAGCAGTGAGCAGTTCTTC.

This rearrangement joins TRBV30 to TRBJ1-2; 7 bases are a match to TRBD1. The CDR3 has 11 residues. V dropped 8 bases and J dropped 2; count of bases not matched to a gene: 2. Looked up from germline, CDR1 is GTSNPN and CDR2 is SVGIG (reference sequence). CDR3 bases: TGTGCCGAGGGGGCGAACTATGGCTACACCTTC. Encoded protein: CAEGANYGYTF.

The chain recombines TRBV6-2 or TRBV6-3 with TRBJ1-1; no reliable D call. Between the trimmed V and J ends, which lost 4 bases and 8 bases, there was a span of 20 bases. The CDR3 spans 15 residues. Germline V gene data show CDR1 as MNHEY and CDR2 as SVGEGT. This CDR3 is CASSSPAIGLKEAFF. The DNA of the CDR3 is TGTGCCAGCAGTTCTCCTGCAATCGGGCTTAAGGAAGCTTTCTTT.

The chain carries TRBV28 and TRBJ1-5, with D possibly being TRBD1 (6 bases). The CDR3 is 15 residues long. Germline lookup yields CDR1 MDHEN and CDR2 SYDVKM. Trimming took off 6 bases at V and 2 bases at J, with 14 bases between the two ends. The CDR3 protein is CASRPGGGRNQPQHF. The DNA of the CDR3 is TGTGCCAGCAGGCCTGGGGGGGGGCGCAATCAGCCCCAGCATTTT.

This chain links TRBV12-5 with TRBJ2-3, with 13 nucleotides matching TRBD2. CDR1 LGHNT and CDR2 FRNRAP come from the germline V gene. This CDR3 has 16 residues. V lost 1 base and J lost 6; bases outside the gene matches: 4. The CDR3 DNA reads as TGTGCTAGTGGTTTGGGACTAGCGGGGGGTGGGGATACGCAGTATTTT. Encoded protein: CASGLGLAGGGDTQYF.

The CDR3 nucleotides are TGTGCCAGCAGGGCGGATTTGGGAGGGGATACGCAGTATTTT. It translates to CASRADLGGDTQYF. V and J are TRBV2 and TRBJ2-3; TRBD2 matches 7 bases. V lost 6 bases and J lost 6; bases outside the gene matches: 9. The CDR3 loop spans 14 amino acids. Germline V lookup: CDR1 SNHLY, CDR2 FYNNEI.

The chain carries TRBV7-9 and TRBJ2-7; TRBD2 matches 11 bases. Germline values: CDR1 SEHNR, CDR2 FQNEAQ (reference sequence). V dropped 2 bases and J dropped 4; count of bases not matched to a gene: 1. The CDR3 totals 14 residues. CDR3 DNA: TGTGCCAGCAGCTTAACTAGCGGGGGATACGAGCAGTACTTC. It translates to CASSLTSGGYEQYF.

The chain uses TRBV2 and TRBJ1-5; a weak D match, TRBD1 (5 bases). Germline CDR1 is SNHLY and CDR2 is FYNNEI. The V end was cut by 4 bases, the J end by 1 base, with 11 bases between. There are 15 residues in the CDR3. The CDR3 DNA is TGTGCCAGCAGTGGGTCGGGACGGAGCAATCAGCCCCAGCATTTT. This gives the protein CASSGSGRSNQPQHF. Full variable domain (missing parts from reference TRBV2 and TRBJ1-5): EPEVTQTPSHQVTQMGQEVILRCVPISNHLYFYWYRQILGQKVEFLVSFYNNEISEKSEIFDDQFSVERPDGSNFTLKIRSTKLEDSAMYFCASSGSGRSNQPQHFGDGTRLSIL.

This clone has a single count. The genes are TRBV27 and TRBJ2-1, with 12 bases fitting TRBD1. CDR1 is MNHEY and CDR2 is SMNVEV in the germline V gene (reference sequence). V shed 3 bases, J shed 9 bases, and the junction held 3 bases outside the gene matches. CDR3 length: 14 residues. The CDR3 sequence: CASSFGTGGFEQFF. CDR3 nucleotides: TGTGCCAGCAGTTTCGGGACAGGGGGCTTTGAGCAGTTCTTC.

The chain joins TRBV28 to TRBJ1-2; no definite D call. CDR3 length equals 14 residues. Trimming removed 2 bases at V and 2 bases at J, with 9 bases between. The germline V gene encodes CDR1 MDHEN and CDR2 SYDVKM. The CDR3 DNA reads as TGTGCCAGCAGTTTAGATTCAGAGAACTATGGCTACACCTTC. This codes for CASSLDSENYGYTF.

V is TRBV7-2 and J is TRBJ1-5; D remains ambiguous. Germline-derived CDR1 and CDR2 are SGHTA and FQGNSA. The CDR3 has 16 residues. V gave up 1 base and J gave up 0 bases, with 10 bases separating them. CDR3 bases: TGTGCCAGCAGCTTAGGAGTTCCGTATAGCAATCAGCCCCAGCATTTT. Residues: CASSLGVPYSNQPQHF. The full variable domain, with the rest looked up from reference TRBV7-2 and TRBJ1-5, is GAGVSQSPSNKVTEKGKDVELRCDPISGHTALYWYRQSLGQGLEFLIYFQGNSAPDKSGLPSDRFSAERTGGSVSTLTIQRTQQEDSAVYLCASSLGVPYSNQPQHFGDGTRLSIL.

CDR3 sequence (DNA): TGTGCCAGCAGCTTAACTGGTCACTTCCAAGAGACCCAGTACTTC. Protein product: CASSLTGHFQETQYF. The V and J genes are TRBV7-3 and TRBJ2-5; D is ambiguous. Per germline, CDR1 SGHTA and CDR2 FQGTGA. V was cut by 0 bases and J by 1 base, with 9 bases left in between. CDR3 length: 15 amino acids.

The chain combines TRBV6-2 or TRBV6-3 with TRBJ2-1, with D uncertain. The V end lost 0 bases, the J end lost 2 bases, and 8 bases lay between the germline ends. In germline, CDR1 is MNHEY, CDR2 SVGEGT. The CDR3 length is 15 residues. CDR3 sequence reads: CASSYSKLPYNEQFF. Written as DNA, the CDR3 is TGTGCCAGCAGTTACTCGAAGCTCCCCTACAATGAGCAGTTCTTC.

The rearrangement joins TRBV5-1 to TRBJ1-2; D perhaps matches TRBD1 (5 bases). The CDR3 covers 18 residues. Germline CDR1 and CDR2: SGHRS and YFSETQ. The V end lost 2 bases, the J end lost 2 bases, and 22 bases lay between the germline ends. The CDR3 loop is CASSLRGGGESSNYGYTF. Written as DNA, the CDR3 is TGCGCCAGCAGCTTACGGGGGGGAGGCGAGTCGTCAAACTATGGCTACACCTTC.

In DNA form, the CDR3 reads TGTGCCAGCAGCGTAGGGTGGGATAACAATTCACCCCTCCACTTT. Translating gives CASSVGWDNNSPLHF. V gene TRBV9 combines with J gene TRBJ1-6; no clear D. The germline V gene has CDR1 SGDLS and CDR2 YYNGEE. The CDR3 has 15 amino acids. Between the trimmed V and J ends, which lost 0 bases and 7 bases, there was a span of 11 bases.

The rearrangement joins TRBV18 to TRBJ1-4; TRBD1 matches 7 bases. Germline lookup yields CDR1 KGHSH and CDR2 LQKENI. This CDR3 is built from 16 residues. J gave up 0 bases and V 2 bases, and 3 bases lay outside the gene matches. This CDR3 reads CASSPRDSPTNEKLFF. As DNA, the CDR3 is TGTGCCAGCTCACCAAGGGACAGCCCAACTAATGAAAAACTGTTTTTT. Full variable domain (outside the CDR3, taken from reference TRBV18 and TRBJ1-4): NAGVMQNPRHLVRRRGQEARLRCSPMKGHSHVYWYRQLPEEGLKFMVYLQKENIIDESGMPKERFSAEFPKEGPSILRIQQVVRGDSAAYFCASSPRDSPTNEKLFFGSGTQLSVL.

This chain connects TRBV15 to TRBJ1-6, with 10 positions matching TRBD1. The germline V gene has CDR1 LNHNV and CDR2 YYDKDF (reference sequence). The CDR3 runs to 15 residues. V shed 0 bases, J shed 10 bases, and the junction held 3 bases outside the gene matches. Here the CDR3 reads CATSRDGQGGSPLHF. The CDR3 nucleotides are TGTGCCACCAGCAGAGACGGACAGGGGGGGTCACCCCTCCACTTT. Together with reference TRBV15 and TRBJ1-6, the CDR3 gives the full variable domain: DAMVIQNPRYQVTQFGKPVTLSCSQTLNHNVMYWYQQKSSQAPKLLFHYYDKDFNNEADTPDNFQSRRPNTSFCFLDIRSPGLGDTAMYLCATSRDGQGGSPLHFGNGTRLTVT.

The chain is built from TRBV4-2 and TRBJ1-1; TRBD1 is a possible D gene (5 bases). Germline-derived CDR1 and CDR2 are LGHNA and YNFKEQ. V gave up 4 bases and J gave up 1 base, with 10 bases separating them. The CDR3 is 14 residues long. CDR3 nucleotides: TGTGCCAGCAGCCGTTTGACAGAGAACACTGAAGCTTTCTTT. Translated: CASSRLTENTEAFF.

The chain carries TRBV9 and TRBJ2-5; TRBD2 aligns across 11 bases. There are 14 residues in the CDR3. CDR1 is SGDLS, CDR2 YYNGEE, per germline. J was trimmed by 3 bases and V by 3 bases; bases with no gene match: 1. Here the CDR3 DNA reads TGTGCCAGCAGCGCTAGCGGGGGGAAAGAGACCCAGTACTTC. Translating gives CASSASGGKETQYF.

The CDR3 DNA sequence: TGTGCCAGCAGTTTCCGACAGGACCCCTATGGCTACACCTTC. It codes for CASSFRQDPYGYTF. The chain links TRBV2 to TRBJ1-2, with D possibly TRBD1 on 6 matching bases. Germline lookup yields CDR1 SNHLY and CDR2 FYNNEI. CDR3 size: 14 residues. Trimming took off 5 bases at V and 4 bases at J, with 14 bases between the two ends.

V gene TRBV2 combines with J gene TRBJ1-6; possibly TRBD1 for D (6 bases). Deletions cut 3 bases from V and 7 bases from J, with 19 bases between. The CDR3 sequence is 17 residues long. In germline, CDR1 is SNHLY, CDR2 FYNNEI. CDR3 coding DNA: TGTGCCAGCAGTGATGCCCGGCCCGGACAGAGGAATTCACCCCTCCACTTT. It is translated as CASSDARPGQRNSPLHF.

V usage is TRBV6-1 and J usage is TRBJ1-2; D remains ambiguous. Germline CDR1 and CDR2: MNHNS and SASEGT. V was pared by 3 bases and J by 4 bases, with 12 bases between. This CDR3 is built from 14 residues. As DNA, the CDR3 is TGTGCCAGCAGTGATTGGGGTTTGGGCTATGGCTACACCTTC. It specifies CASSDWGLGYGYTF.

The chain has TRBV7-8 and TRBJ1-5; TRBD1 is a possible D gene (6 bases). V was shortened by 5 bases and J by 4 bases, with 24 bases between the two germline ends. The germline V gene encodes CDR1 SGHVS and CDR2 FQNEAQ. This CDR3 is 18 amino acids long. CDR3 in DNA: TGTGCCAGCAGCACAGGCAAGCGGGGGGGCGAAGGAAATCAGCCCCAGCATTTT. This encodes CASSTGKRGGEGNQPQHF.